The 20 T cell receptor beta chains below all came from one sample that was sequenced in a study of tumor T cells in aggressive B-cell lymphoma (dated by TCRdb to 2015 to 2018). The library relied on the immunoSEQ multiplex PCR assay. TCRdb obtained this table from immuneACCESS and retained in-frame rearrangements with V and J assigned. These tables miss some clones; where compared with another copy, unresolved V genes account for less than half of the shortfall, and the remainder is unexplained. The sample table records 3,000 to 3,500 clones; 85% of these occur just once. About 4% of the sample is held by the ten biggest clonotypes. The sequenced material came from tumor tissue. These receptors were collected from an adult with diffuse large B cell lymphoma.

The chain has TRBV6-6 and TRBJ2-2; no firm D call. Germline V gene lookup returns CDR1 MNHNY and CDR2 SVGAGI (reference sequence). V was pared by 7 bases and J by 5 bases, with 11 bases between. The CDR3 sequence is 13 residues long. CDR3 protein: CASTNFRTGELFF. The CDR3 region has the DNA TGTGCCAGCACCAATTTCCGGACCGGGGAGCTGTTTTTT.

This chain links TRBV5-1 with TRBJ2-1, with TRBD2 matching 14 bases. Germline trimming cut 3 bases from V and 1 base from J; bases unmatched to any gene: 9. Germline V gene data show CDR1 as SGHRS and CDR2 as YFSETQ. The CDR3 sequence is 19 residues long. This CDR3 is CASSSRTSGGRGSYNEQFF. The CDR3 DNA follows: TGCGCCAGCAGCTCCAGGACTAGCGGGGGGAGGGGATCCTACAATGAGCAGTTCTTC.

The chain couples TRBV11-3 to TRBJ2-2; the match to TRBD1 covers 7 bases. CDR3 size: 14 residues. Germline lookup yields CDR1 SGHNT and CDR2 YENEEA. Germline trimming cut 7 bases from V and 0 bases from J; bases unmatched to any gene: 2. Written as DNA, the CDR3 is TGTGCCAGCAAGGGACAGACGAACACCGGGGAGCTGTTTTTT. Amino acids: CASKGQTNTGELFF. The whole variable domain, remainder taken from reference TRBV11-3 and TRBJ2-2, is EAGVVQSPRYKIIEKKQPVAFWCNPISGHNTLYWYLQNLGQGPELLIRYENEEAVDDSQLPKDRFSAERLKGVDSTLKIQPAELGDSAVYLCASKGQTNTGELFFGEGSRLTVL.

The V and J genes are TRBV10-3 and TRBJ2-7; 9 positions agree with TRBD1. The CDR3 has 16 amino acids. CDR1 and CDR2 from the germline V gene are ENHRY and SYGVKD. V dropped 3 bases and J dropped 0; count of bases not matched to a gene: 6. CDR3 loop: CAISERETGGSYEQYF. The CDR3 bases are TGTGCCATCAGTGAAAGGGAGACAGGGGGCTCCTACGAGCAGTACTTC.

J is TRBJ2-5 and V is TRBV6-5; tentative D call: TRBD1 (5 bases). The J call may be in error: the DNA end matches TRBJ2-7 better. Per germline, CDR1 MNHEY and CDR2 SVGAGI. This CDR3 region has 13 residues. DNA of the CDR3: TGTGCCACCTCAGGGCAGGGCCTCTACGAGCAGTACTTC. Translated: CATSGQGLYEQYF.

In regard to this clone: The sample holds other DNA sequences that translate to the same CDR3. The chain links TRBV4-1 to TRBJ1-4; perhaps TRBD1 as D (6 bases). Germline V gene sequence: CDR1 MGHRA, CDR2 YSYEKL. V was cut by 1 base and J by 11 bases, with 20 bases left in between. The CDR3 is 16 residues long. For the CDR3, the DNA is TGCGCCAGCAGCCAAGCTCCAGGGGTGGACTCGGAGAAACTGTTTTTT. Protein: CASSQAPGVDSEKLFF.

V gene TRBV5-1 combines with J gene TRBJ2-7; 8 bases line up with TRBD1. This CDR3 is built from 15 residues. Germline CDR1 is SGHRS and CDR2 is YFSETQ. With V trimmed by 0 bases and J by 4 bases, 6 bases remained unmatched. CDR3 residues: CASSLGGTGLYEQYF. The CDR3 DNA reads as TGCGCCAGCAGCTTGGGGGGGACAGGACTTTACGAGCAGTACTTC.

The CDR3 protein is CASSLGGTGTYEQYF. In DNA form, the CDR3 reads TGCGCCAGCAGCTTGGGCGGGACAGGGACCTACGAGCAGTACTTC. The J gene is TRBJ2-7, the V gene TRBV5-1; 9 bases align to TRBD1. Germline lookup yields CDR1 SGHRS and CDR2 YFSETQ. The junction had 3 bases not matched to a gene; V was cut back by 0 bases and J by 2 bases. The CDR3 is made up of 15 amino acids.

This clone has only one observation. The rearrangement joins TRBV11-3 to TRBJ1-1; the match to TRBD1 covers 7 bases. The length of the CDR3 is 13 residues. Germline V gene sequence: CDR1 SGHNT, CDR2 YENEEA. The junction had 7 bases not matched to a gene; V was cut back by 1 base and J by 11 bases. The CDR3 spells CASSLGTGASAFF. In DNA, the CDR3 is TGTGCCAGCAGCTTAGGTACAGGGGCATCCGCTTTCTTT.

V gene TRBV13 combines with J gene TRBJ2-1; D is unresolved. The germline gives CDR1 PRHDT, CDR2 FYEKMQ (reference sequence). The length of the CDR3 is 14 residues. V gave up 1 base and J gave up 5 bases, with 9 bases separating them. DNA for the CDR3: TGTGCCAGCAGCTTAGAAGCTGTCCACAATGAGCAGTTCTTC. Its translation is CASSLEAVHNEQFF.

The chain combines TRBV6-5 with TRBJ2-1, with D possibly TRBD2 on 7 matching bases. There are 15 residues in the CDR3. V lost 2 bases and J lost 3, with 11 bases in between. Germline values: CDR1 MNHEY, CDR2 SVGAGI. The CDR3 here is CASSYGGASYNEQFF. In nucleotides, the CDR3 is TGTGCCAGCAGTTACGGGGGGGCGAGCTACAATGAGCAGTTCTTC.

In its sample, this clone was seen once. CDR3 amino acids: CSVDRQEFNYGYTF. In nucleotides, the CDR3 is TGCAGCGTTGACCGACAGGAGTTTAACTATGGCTACACCTTC. This chain uses TRBV29-1 with TRBJ1-2, with D possibly TRBD1 on 6 matching bases. Germline CDR1 SQVTM, CDR2 ANQGSEA. CDR3 length equals 14 residues. V was pared by 3 bases and J by 1 base, with 12 bases between. Based on the CDR3 plus reference TRBV29-1 and TRBJ1-2, the full variable domain is SAVISQKPSRDICQRGTSLTIQCQVDSQVTMMFWYRQQPGQSLTLIATANQGSEATYESGFVIDKFPISRPNLTFSTLTVSNMSPEDSSIYLCSVDRQEFNYGYTFGSGTRLTVV.

J is TRBJ2-7 and V is TRBV6-1, with D maybe TRBD2 (5 bases). The ends were cut back, 7 bases at V and 4 bases at J, with 14 bases in the middle. CDR3 length: 13 residues. Germline-derived CDR1 and CDR2 are MNHNS and SASEGT. The CDR3 spells CASNLQRGYEQYF. Here the CDR3 DNA reads TGTGCCAGCAACCTCCAACGCGGGTACGAGCAGTACTTC.

J is TRBJ1-1 and V is TRBV9; possible D gene TRBD1, 6 bases. Trimming shortened V by 4 bases and J by 7 bases, and 17 bases separated the two germline ends. The CDR3 extends over 14 amino acids. Germline assignment: CDR1 SGDLS and CDR2 YYNGEE. The CDR3 nucleotides are TGTGCCAGCAGCCCGAGAGGGGGTGGGGTTGAAGCTTTCTTT. Translation gives CASSPRGGGVEAFF.

The chain is built from TRBV7-9 and TRBJ1-4; D is unclear. V lost 3 bases to trimming and J lost 6 bases, with 8 bases between them. Germline values: CDR1 SEHNR, CDR2 FQNEAQ (reference sequence). The CDR3 covers 13 residues. CDR3 residues: CASSFEVDEKLFF. As DNA, the CDR3 is TGTGCCAGCAGCTTCGAGGTTGATGAAAAACTGTTTTTT.

About this clone: Other DNA sequences from this sample encode an identical CDR3 as well. This CDR3 reads CASSPPGAETQYF. In DNA, the CDR3 is TGTGCCAGCTCACCACCGGGCGCAGAGACCCAGTACTTC. This chain links TRBV18 with TRBJ2-5; D is undetermined. Looked up from germline, CDR1 is KGHSH and CDR2 is LQKENI. V lost 0 bases and J 4 bases, leaving 6 bases between the germline ends. The CDR3 is 13 amino acids.

The chain has TRBV5-1 and TRBJ2-3; TRBD2 matches at 9 bases. Germline-derived CDR1 and CDR2 are SGHRS and YFSETQ. This CDR3 has 14 residues. Unmatched junction bases numbered 6, after V lost 5 bases and J lost 5 bases. The CDR3 region is CASSERGVVDTQYF. The CDR3, as DNA: TGCGCCAGCAGTGAGCGGGGGGTTGTAGATACGCAGTATTTT.

The chain has TRBV29-1 and TRBJ2-7, with 8 bases that match TRBD1. Germline CDR1 SQVTM, CDR2 ANQGSEA. V was pared by 7 bases and J by 6 bases, with 8 bases of the junction left unmatched. This CDR3 region has 12 residues. The CDR3 loop reads CSARTGHGEQYF. The DNA for the CDR3 is TGCAGCGCCCGGACAGGGCACGGCGAGCAGTACTTC.

V is TRBV9 and J is TRBJ2-1; TRBD2 matches at 8 bases. Germline-derived CDR1 and CDR2 are SGDLS and YYNGEE. Unmatched junction bases numbered 11, after V lost 2 bases and J lost 10 bases. This CDR3 is built from 15 residues. DNA of the CDR3: TGTGCCAGCAGCGTTGCTAGCGGGCCCAGGGGAGAGCAGTTCTTC. This encodes CASSVASGPRGEQFF.

The chain employs TRBV29-1 and TRBJ1-5; a weak D match, TRBD1 (6 bases). Germline V gene data show CDR1 as SQVTM and CDR2 as ANQGSEA. V dropped 4 bases and J dropped 7 bases, with 14 bases sitting between them. This CDR3 has 13 amino acids. The CDR3 loop reads CSVAPDSYQPQHF. The CDR3 DNA is TGCAGCGTTGCACCGGACAGTTACCAGCCCCAGCATTTT.